This is a list of T cell receptor beta chains from one sample in a study of beta chain features in type 1 diabetes. TCRdb's table, derived via immunoSEQ multiplex PCR, lists solely in-frame clones and lacks some. There are 400,000 to 450,000 clones in the sample; about 14% occur only once, and roughly 0.038% lies in the top ten. The material sequenced was naive CD4+ T cells from blood. The receptors here all came from a man between 25 and 39 years old in good health. Each CDR3 is given with its conserved first and last residue. A D gene is named only where the DNA matches it firmly. Where a row states a size, it is once, few, many or the class of an expanded clone; other rows omit it.

D gene	clone size	V gene	J gene	CDR3 protein	CDR3 DNA
NA	NA	TRBV19	TRBJ2-7	CASSTDRRAEGQYF	TGTGCCAGTAGTACGGACAGGAGGGCAGAGGGGCAGTACTTC
NA	NA	TRBV25-1	TRBJ1-2	CASSEGGVRNYGYTF	TGTGCCAGCAGTGAAGGGGGAGTCAGGAACTATGGCTACACCTTC
TRBD1	NA	TRBV4-3	TRBJ2-6	CASSQQITGAGANVLTF	TGCGCCAGCAGCCAGCAGATAACAGGGGCTGGGGCCAACGTCCTGACTTTC
NA	NA	TRBV29-1	TRBJ2-1	CSVGGGARDNEQFF	TGCAGCGTTGGAGGGGGAGCTCGGGACAATGAGCAGTTCTTC
NA	NA	TRBV6-5	TRBJ1-5	CASSTLWGGSQPQHF	TGTGCCAGCAGTACCCTATGGGGGGGTAGTCAGCCCCAGCATTTT
NA	few	TRBV7-2	TRBJ2-5	CASSIGQGTQYF	TGTGCCAGCAGCATCGGGCAGGGGACCCAGTACTTC
NA	few	TRBV29-1	TRBJ2-1	CSVHLANEQFF	TGCAGCGTTCACCTAGCTAATGAGCAGTTCTTC
TRBD1	few	TRBV15	TRBJ2-7	CATSRDIGQGYYEQYF	TGTGCCACCAGCAGAGATATTGGACAGGGGTACTACGAGCAGTACTTC
NA	few	TRBV30	TRBJ1-5	CAWSSAGGYSNQPQHF	TGTGCCTGGAGTAGCGCAGGAGGGTATAGCAATCAGCCCCAGCATTTT
TRBD2	few	TRBV9	TRBJ2-1	CASSVGLAGAYNEQFF	TGTGCCAGCAGCGTAGGACTAGCGGGGGCCTACAATGAGCAGTTCTTC
TRBD1	NA	TRBV14	TRBJ1-2	CASSQDHRARGPGYTF	TGTGCCAGCAGCCAAGATCATCGGGCCAGGGGGCCTGGCTACACCTTC
TRBD2	NA	TRBV29-1	TRBJ2-1	CSVENSGYNEQFF	TGCAGCGTTGAAAATAGCGGGTACAATGAGCAGTTCTTC
NA	few	TRBV5-4	TRBJ2-3	CASSLDGGQVTDTQYF	TGTGCCAGCAGCTTGGACGGGGGCCAGGTCACAGATACGCAGTATTTT
NA	NA	TRBV10-3	TRBJ1-4	CAISERSGGRPNEKLFF	TGTGCCATCAGTGAACGGTCGGGGGGTCGACCTAATGAAAAACTGTTTTTT
NA	NA	TRBV7-2	TRBJ2-3	CASGRWVGTDTQYF	TGTGCCAGCGGCCGGTGGGTCGGAACAGATACGCAGTATTTT
NA	few	TRBV2	TRBJ1-5	CASSLNREPQHF	TGTGCCAGCAGCCTGAATCGGGAGCCCCAGCATTTT
NA	NA	TRBV25-1	TRBJ1-3	CASSELMGTTGNTIYF	TGTGCCAGCAGTGAATTGATGGGGACAACTGGAAACACCATATATTTT
NA	NA	TRBV4-1	TRBJ1-2	CASSRRSRDGYTF	TGCGCCAGCAGCCGGAGGTCGCGGGATGGCTACACCTTC
NA	few	TRBV2	TRBJ2-3	CASRDDRGLRDTQYF	TGTGCCAGCAGGGACGACAGAGGGTTGAGAGATACGCAGTATTTT
TRBD2	NA	TRBV7-9	TRBJ2-5	CASSLGLAVQETQYF	TGTGCCAGCAGCTTGGGGCTAGCGGTACAAGAGACCCAGTACTTC
NA	NA	TRBV4-1	TRBJ2-5	CASSQGPGARETQYF	TGCGCCAGCAGCCAGGGACCCGGGGCCCGGGAGACCCAGTACTTC
NA	NA	TRBV5-1	TRBJ2-3	CASSLSQGMTDTQYF	TGCGCCAGCAGCTTGTCCCAGGGTATGACAGATACGCAGTATTTT
NA	NA	TRBV30	TRBJ2-3	CAWSPGGPNTDTQYF	TGTGCCTGGAGTCCCGGGGGGCCTAACACAGATACGCAGTATTTT
NA	few	TRBV7-9	TRBJ2-3	CASTVGGDTQYF	TGTGCCAGCACCGTTGGGGGAGATACGCAGTATTTT
TRBD1	few	TRBV2	TRBJ2-2	CASTGGPGGWTGELFF	TGTGCCAGCACTGGGGGACCAGGGGGATGGACCGGGGAGCTGTTTTTT
NA	few	TRBV9	TRBJ2-5	CASSVDSGPPETQYF	TGTGCCAGCAGCGTAGATAGTGGCCCCCCAGAGACCCAGTACTTC